These 28 T cell receptor beta chains share one sample of origin, sequenced in a study of response to subunit inactivated influenza vaccine. TCRdb re-called the RT-PCR reads with MiXCR, one entry per CDR3 protein. The data hold 560,000 or so distinct CDR3 sequences, with less than 8% observed a single time. The sequences come from PBMCs from blood, collected 23 to 25 months after vaccination. These receptors were collected from a man aged 50 to 75 who received an inactivated influenza vaccine.

This clonotype was seen more than once but under ten times. V and J are TRBV6-1 and TRBJ2-5; 14 bases line up with TRBD2. V shed 6 bases, J shed 2 bases, and the junction held 5 bases outside the gene matches. The CDR3 totals 16 residues. Germline V gives CDR1 MNHNS, CDR2 SASEGT. CDR3 amino acids: CASRRTSGGWQETQYF. CDR3 coding DNA: TGTGCCAGCAGGAGGACTAGCGGGGGGTGGCAAGAGACCCAGTACTTC.

Concerning this clonotype itself: One base away lies a much larger clone, so this may be a sequencing read error. The gene calls are TRBV12-3 or TRBV12-4 and TRBJ2-1, with 11 positions matching TRBD2. This CDR3 region has 17 residues. V shed 4 bases and J 4 bases; nucleotides not matched to a gene: 9. The CDR3, as DNA: TGTGCCAGCAGTTACAGACTAGCGGGGAGCTTATACAATGAGCAGTTCTTC. It encodes CASSYRLAGSLYNEQFF.

This clonotype was counted at least ten times. The chain carries TRBV2 and TRBJ2-5; D perhaps matches TRBD2 (5 bases). Deletions cut 5 bases from V and 5 bases from J, with 15 bases between. The CDR3 runs to 14 residues. Germline values: CDR1 SNHLY, CDR2 FYNNEI. CDR3 in amino acids: CASSWGSVGETQYF. The CDR3 nucleotides are TGTGCCAGCAGTTGGGGTAGCGTAGGTGAGACCCAGTACTTC.

This clonotype was observed at least ten times. The rearrangement joins TRBV9 to TRBJ1-6; D is undetermined. CDR3 length equals 14 residues. Trimming removed 0 bases at V and 10 bases at J, with 11 bases between. In germline, CDR1 is SGDLS, CDR2 YYNGEE. The CDR3 loop is CASSVGLRESPLHF. CDR3 DNA sequence: TGTGCCAGCAGCGTAGGTTTAAGAGAATCACCCCTCCACTTT.

The chain joins TRBV12-3 or TRBV12-4 to TRBJ2-7; D is perhaps TRBD2 (5 bases). This CDR3 contains 14 residues. V lost 3 bases and J lost 0, with 9 bases in between. Here the CDR3 reads CASSFAGPSYEQYF. The CDR3 DNA is TGTGCCAGCAGTTTTGCGGGCCCCTCCTACGAGCAGTACTTC.

This clonotype was seen a few times. V is TRBV12-3 or TRBV12-4 and J is TRBJ1-5; D is undetermined. The CDR3 extends over 15 amino acids. V lost 7 bases and J 3 bases, leaving 16 bases between the germline ends. CDR3 DNA: TGTGCCAGCACCTGGGGAGGGCGACCCAATCAGCCCCAGCATTTT. Its protein is CASTWGGRPNQPQHF.

The V call is TRBV20-1, the J call TRBJ2-1; D is ambiguous. The V gene lost 0 bases and the J gene lost 5 bases, with 17 bases spanning the gap. The CDR3 loop spans 16 amino acids. The germline gives CDR1 DFQATT, CDR2 SNEGSKA (reference sequence). The CDR3 nucleotides are TGCAGTGCTAGAGATGCCTCAGGAATGGGTAACAATGAGCAGTTCTTC. This encodes CSARDASGMGNNEQFF.

The CDR3 region has the DNA TGTGCCAGCAGTGATACAGGGTTCTACGAGCAGTACTTC. Translation: CASSDTGFYEQYF. The gene calls are TRBV12-3 or TRBV12-4 and TRBJ2-7; tentative D call: TRBD1 (6 bases). The V end lost 5 bases, the J end lost 3 bases, and 11 bases lay between the germline ends. The CDR3 contains 13 residues.

This clonotype appeared a few times. The chain uses TRBV4-3 and TRBJ2-3; 9 bases match TRBD2. The germline CDR1 and CDR2 sequences are LGHNA and YSLEER. This CDR3 is 18 amino acids long. The V segment lost 1 base and the J segment 0 bases; nucleotides outside the gene matches: 8. CDR3 coding DNA: TGCGCCAGCAGCCAAGGCCTAGCGGGGCGAGCTAGCACAGATACGCAGTATTTT. Protein: CASSQGLAGRASTDTQYF.

This clonotype was seen repeatedly, ten times or more. V is TRBV3-1 and J is TRBJ1-2; D may be TRBD1 (5 bases). V was clipped by 0 bases and J by 8 bases, with 7 bases between them. This CDR3 comprises 12 residues. Germline lookup yields CDR1 LGHDT and CDR2 YNNKEL (reference sequence). This chain's CDR3 is CASSQDRVGYTF. The CDR3 DNA sequence: TGTGCCAGCAGCCAAGACAGGGTCGGCTACACCTTC. The whole variable domain, filled in from reference TRBV3-1 and TRBJ1-2, reads DTAVSQTPKYLVTQMGNDKSIKCEQNLGHDTMYWYKQDSKKFLKIMFSYNNKELIINETVPNRFSPKSPDKAHLNLHINSLELGDSAVYFCASSQDRVGYTFGSGTRLTVV.

This clonotype was seen ten or more times. The genes are TRBV7-6 and TRBJ1-5; the D gene is possibly TRBD1 (5 bases). Trimming stripped 3 bases from V and 2 bases from J, with 8 bases between. Germline values: CDR1 SGHVS, CDR2 FNYEAQ. The CDR3 contains 14 residues. The CDR3 DNA is TGTGCCAGCAGCTTCCAGGGTGGCAATCAGCCCCAGCATTTT. Translation gives CASSFQGGNQPQHF. The full variable domain, in which reference TRBV7-6 and TRBJ1-5 provide the parts outside the CDR3, is GAGVSQSPRYKVTKRGQDVALRCDPISGHVSLYWYRQALGQGPEFLTYFNYEAQQDKSGLPNDRFSAERPEGSISTLTIQRTEQRDSAMYRCASSFQGGNQPQHFGDGTRLSIL.

The chain recombines TRBV4-3 with TRBJ2-1, with D maybe TRBD2 (5 bases). The CDR3 totals 15 residues. The germline V gene encodes CDR1 LGHNA and CDR2 YSLEER. Trimming cost V 6 bases and J 0 bases, with 12 bases left between them. The DNA for the CDR3 is TGCGCCAGCAGGACTACGGTCGCCTCCTACAATGAGCAGTTCTTC. It encodes CASRTTVASYNEQFF.

This clonotype was seen ten or more times. The rearrangement uses TRBV12-3 or TRBV12-4 and TRBJ2-7; D possibly corresponds to TRBD2 (6 bases). The CDR3 consists of 13 residues. V was pared by 6 bases and J by 8 bases, with 17 bases between. CDR3 sequence: CASRTGTLSQQYF. CDR3 bases: TGTGCCAGCAGGACCGGGACTCTCTCCCAGCAGTACTTC.

This clonotype has at least ten counts. V usage is TRBV20-1 and J usage is TRBJ1-5; TRBD1 aligns across 7 bases. V dropped 2 bases and J dropped 2; count of bases not matched to a gene: 3. Germline lookup yields CDR1 DFQATT and CDR2 SNEGSKA (reference sequence). CDR3 length equals 14 residues. CDR3 in DNA: TGCAGTGCTAGATCAGGGGGTGGCAATCAGCCCCAGCATTTT. It codes for CSARSGGGNQPQHF.

Only a few counts were recorded for this clonotype. The V gene is TRBV6-2 or TRBV6-3, the J gene TRBJ2-1; 7 bases map to TRBD1. From germline, CDR1 is MNHEY and CDR2 SVGEGT. Trimming removed 5 bases from V and 1 base from J; junction bases left unmatched: 8. The CDR3 runs to 16 residues. The CDR3 protein is CASSQQTGPSYNEQFF. CDR3 nucleotides: TGTGCCAGCAGTCAACAGACAGGGCCGTCCTACAATGAGCAGTTCTTC.

This clonotype was counted between two and nine times. The rearrangement uses TRBV4-1 and TRBJ2-7; either TRBD1 or TRBD2 may fit D (5 bases each). Germline-derived CDR1 and CDR2 are MGHRA and YSYEKL. The CDR3 is made up of 15 amino acids. V was clipped by 1 base and J by 4 bases, with 14 bases between them. CDR3 DNA: TGCGCCAGCAGCCAAGTTGGGGCAGGGAGATACGAGCAGTACTTC. This gives the protein CASSQVGAGRYEQYF.

This sequence joins TRBV12-3 or TRBV12-4 and TRBJ2-1; 12 positions agree with TRBD1. The CDR3 sequence is 16 residues long. Trimming removed 2 bases from V and 6 bases from J; junction bases left unmatched: 5. CDR3 loop: CASSLYGTGGSNEQFF. The CDR3 DNA follows: TGTGCCAGCAGTTTATACGGGACAGGGGGCTCCAATGAGCAGTTCTTC.

This clonotype came up a few times. Here the CDR3 DNA reads TGTGCCAGCAGCCAAAGGGGGTTCTCAGATACGCAGTATTTT. Amino acid sequence: CASSQRGFSDTQYF. The V and J genes are TRBV4-2 and TRBJ2-3; perhaps TRBD1 as D (6 bases). The CDR3 consists of 14 residues. The germline V and J ends were trimmed by 2 bases and 4 bases, with 10 bases remaining between them. The germline V gene has CDR1 LGHNA and CDR2 YNFKEQ.

There are many counts of this clonotype. This chain uses TRBV5-1 with TRBJ2-7, with unresolved D. V lost 3 bases to trimming and J lost 2 bases, with 12 bases between them. Germline V gene data show CDR1 as SGHRS and CDR2 as YFSETQ. The CDR3 consists of 14 residues. This chain's CDR3 is CASSSTTHTYEQYF. The CDR3 DNA sequence: TGCGCCAGCAGCTCTACGACACATACCTACGAGCAGTACTTC.

The chain employs TRBV20-1 and TRBJ2-5, with 8 bases aligning to TRBD2. The length of the CDR3 is 14 residues. CDR1 and CDR2 (germline): DFQATT, SNEGSKA (reference sequence). The V and J ends lost 0 bases and 5 bases, in that order; junction bases with no gene match: 5. The CDR3 DNA reads as TGCAGTGCTAGAGAGACGGGACTAGTTGAGACCCAGTACTTC. Translating gives CSARETGLVETQYF.

This clonotype was counted ten times or more. V gene TRBV3-1 combines with J gene TRBJ2-5; perhaps TRBD1 as D (5 bases). CDR3 size: 14 residues. Looked up from germline, CDR1 is LGHDT and CDR2 is YNNKEL (reference sequence). Trimming took off 0 bases at V and 4 bases at J, with 9 bases between the two ends. CDR3 region: CASSQEDKGETQYF. CDR3 DNA: TGTGCCAGCAGCCAAGAGGACAAAGGAGAGACCCAGTACTTC.

V gene TRBV6-5 combines with J gene TRBJ1-2, with D perhaps matching TRBD1 (5 bases). The CDR3 consists of 15 residues. V lost 0 bases to trimming and J lost 8 bases, with 16 bases between them. Germline lookup yields CDR1 MNHEY and CDR2 SVGAGI. CDR3 residues: CASSYSNTGSGGYTF. CDR3 DNA sequence: TGTGCCAGCAGTTACTCGAATACAGGATCAGGAGGCTACACCTTC.

The chain recombines TRBV12-3 or TRBV12-4 with TRBJ2-6, with no clear D. The CDR3 has 14 amino acids. Trimming shortened V by 6 bases and J by 4 bases, and 10 bases separated the two germline ends. The CDR3 nucleotides read TGTGCCAGCAGAACAGCCCTCGGGGCCAACGTCCTGACTTTC. It encodes CASRTALGANVLTF.

The sample holds a few counts of this clonotype. J is TRBJ2-1 and V is TRBV28; 13 nucleotides line up with TRBD2. V dropped 3 bases and J dropped 7; count of bases not matched to a gene: 3. The CDR3 is 15 amino acids. Per germline, CDR1 MDHEN and CDR2 SYDVKM. This CDR3 reads CASSLGTSGENEQFF. The CDR3 nucleotides read TGTGCCAGCAGTTTGGGGACTAGCGGGGAGAATGAGCAGTTCTTC.

J is TRBJ2-3 and V is TRBV28; maybe TRBD1 (5 bases). The V gene lost 6 bases and the J gene lost 7 bases, with 11 bases spanning the gap. This CDR3 comprises 12 residues. Germline CDR1 MDHEN, CDR2 SYDVKM. In nucleotides, the CDR3 is TGTGCCAGCAGCCGACAGCGTAATACGCAGTATTTT. Translated, it gives CASSRQRNTQYF.

The table lists this clonotype with many counts. The gene calls are TRBV5-1 and TRBJ2-7; TRBD1 matches 9 bases. Germline values: CDR1 SGHRS, CDR2 YFSETQ. The CDR3 length is 15 residues. The V segment lost 2 bases and the J segment 4 bases; nucleotides outside the gene matches: 7. CDR3 in DNA: TGCGCCAGCAGCTTACAGACAGGGGGTCTTTACGAGCAGTACTTC. It encodes CASSLQTGGLYEQYF.

This clonotype was detected a few times. The chain employs TRBV7-2 and TRBJ2-7; D call uncertain. This CDR3 is built from 13 residues. Looked up from germline, CDR1 is SGHTA and CDR2 is FQGNSA. The V end was cut by 1 base, the J end by 7 bases, with 11 bases between. CDR3: CASSLVVPREQYF. CDR3 coding DNA: TGTGCCAGCAGCTTAGTTGTCCCTCGGGAGCAGTACTTC.

The genes are TRBV3-1 and TRBJ2-1; no definite D call. Trimming cost V 5 bases and J 6 bases, with 17 bases left between them. CDR1 and CDR2 from the germline V gene are LGHDT and YNNKEL (reference sequence). The CDR3 runs 15 residues. In DNA form, the CDR3 reads TGTGCCAGCAGCAGGCATGGACCGCGAGGCAATGAGCAGTTCTTC. It is translated as CASSRHGPRGNEQFF.